This TCR beta chain derives from a study of cytomegalovirus exposure and HLA in healthy donors. The study, taken as a whole, reports: Later genetic work tied a missense DCLRE1C variant to beta-chain V and J trimming. The authors later found HLA-associated TCR beta chains more clonally expanded than equally common others. The study flagged about 150 TCR beta chains as cytomegalovirus-associated.

The PCR ran on 60 Vbeta and 13 Jbeta primers. Only in-frame clones appear in the TCRdb table, and some are missing; sequencing was by immunoSEQ multiplex PCR. This table has around 97,000 clones, 55% to 80% appearing once. The germline gives CDR1 MNHNS, CDR2 SASEGT. The V gene end was trimmed by 8 bases and the J gene end by 3 bases; junction bases not matched to a gene: 3. This CDR3 spans 12 amino acids. Notes on this clone: Its antigen remains unidentified.

The sequence came from a man aged 35 to 55 in good health and CMV-seronegative. The chain has TRBV6-1 and TRBJ1-2, with TRBD1 identical over 7 bases. Sequenced sample: PBMCs. The CDR3 loop reads CASRQGYYGYTF. CDR3 in DNA: TGTGCCAGCCGACAGGGATACTATGGCTACACCTTC.